The TCR beta chain under discussion was sequenced for a study of blood T cell repertoires in COVID-19. The overall study: The study drew acute and convalescent COVID-19 samples from the United States, Italy and Spain. PBMCs, B-cell-depleted T cells, or T cells were the source of the cDNA or gDNA that made up the material.

During active infection, Seattle patients enrolled and were then monitored through disease. V gave up 5 bases and J gave up 6 bases, with 14 bases separating them. CDR3 length: 13 amino acids. The V gene's germline CDR1 is WNHNN and CDR2 SYGVQD (reference sequence). Original processing notes: Nucleated cell number was recorded as an estimate derived from reference gene primer amplification. Assay used: immunoSEQ multiplex PCR; TCRdb lists only in-frame clones, some missing. Clonal size and the V and J genes are those of that table, whereas D and trimming came from the DNA. This sample has about 130,000 clones, with 80% to 90% found just once.

This clonotype originated in a man aged 55-75 years with COVID-19, enrolled during active disease. Sequencing input: peripheral blood. V and J are TRBV10-1 and TRBJ2-7; D is perhaps TRBD2 (6 bases). The CDR3 loop reads CASSQVVGGEQYF. CDR3 coding DNA: TGCGCCAGCAGTCAAGTCGTCGGGGGCGAGCAGTACTTC.